What follows describes a single TCR beta chain. What it binds is unknown. The data originate from a study of shared clonotypes between healthy human individuals. Every subset had its genomic DNA shared out evenly among several immunoSEQ plates. The repertoire was sequenced with immunoSEQ multiplex PCR; TCRdb's copy has only in-frame clones and lacks some. Among some 2.1 million clones, 90% to 95% were seen once, and the ten largest hold around 1.7%. CD45RO-negative, CCR7-positively selected cells formed the naive CD8 fraction, excluding terminally differentiated effector memory CD45RA+ cells. Germline V gene sequence: CDR1 MDHEN, CDR2 SYDVKM. V was clipped by 4 bases and J by 0 bases, with 16 bases between them. The CDR3 contains 16 residues. The study, taken as a whole, reports: Generally, naive subsets (rather than memory subsets) showed larger estimated richness. In this cohort, only blood was sampled, and tissue repertoires likely differ. Incompleteness in sorted-subset sequencing, despite large depth, was shown by rarefaction.

The sequenced sample consisted of naive CD8+ T cells from PBMCs. J is TRBJ2-7 and V is TRBV28; possible D gene TRBD1, 6 bases. The TCR was taken from a man aged 18 to 29 in good health. Some clones in this sample may be carry-over from other donors' samples. Written as DNA, the CDR3 is TGTGCCAGCAGTTCTTACAGGGCCATCAGCTCCTACGAGCAGTACTTC. It is translated as CASSSYRAISSYEQYF.